One sample yielded the 5 T cell receptor beta chains listed below, sequenced in a study of T cells in localized non-small cell lung cancer. Profiled with immunoSEQ multiplex PCR; TCRdb holds only in-frame clones, not every one. The sample has approximately 7,100 clones; about 40% are singletons. Sequencing was performed on lung tumor tissue, taken before any cancer treatment. These receptors originate from a man between 40 and 70 years old with stage III lung adenocarcinoma.

The chain uses TRBV28 and TRBJ2-3; the D gene could be TRBD1 or TRBD2 (5 bases each). The CDR3 covers 16 residues. V was clipped by 2 bases and J by 2 bases, with 14 bases between them. The germline V gene encodes CDR1 MDHEN and CDR2 SYDVKM. CDR3 coding DNA: TGTGCCAGCAGTTTAGTAAGGGACCCTATCACAGATACGCAGTATTTT. Translating gives CASSLVRDPITDTQYF.

This chain joins TRBV5-1 and TRBJ1-1, with TRBD1 matching 8 bases. V dropped 4 bases and J dropped 0; count of bases not matched to a gene: 11. The CDR3 runs 17 residues. Germline V gene data show CDR1 as SGHRS and CDR2 as YFSETQ. The CDR3 protein is CASSPGQGSLMNTEAFF. The CDR3 DNA reads as TGCGCCAGCAGCCCCGGACAGGGCTCCCTTATGAACACTGAAGCTTTCTTT.

This clone is categorized as medium-sized (0.01 to 0.1%). The chain has TRBV11-3 and TRBJ2-6, with 12 bases fitting TRBD2. The CDR3 runs to 19 residues. From germline, CDR1 is SGHNT and CDR2 YENEEA. V trimming: 0 bases; J trimming: 3 bases; junction bases outside the gene matches: 6. The CDR3 loop reads CASSLDVLAGGVGANVLTF. The CDR3 coding sequence is TGTGCCAGCAGCTTAGATGTGCTAGCGGGAGGGGTTGGGGCCAACGTCCTGACTTTC.

This chain connects TRBV14 to TRBJ1-5; D not resolved. V lost 0 bases and J lost 9, with 9 bases in between. The CDR3 covers 13 residues. Looked up from germline, CDR1 is SGHDN and CDR2 is FVKESK. This CDR3 reads CASSQDFETPQHF. CDR3 coding DNA: TGTGCCAGCAGCCAAGATTTTGAGACGCCCCAGCATTTT. Full variable domain (rest looked up from reference TRBV14 and TRBJ1-5): EAGVTQFPSHSVIEKGQTVTLRCDPISGHDNLYWYRRVMGKEIKFLLHFVKESKQDESGMPNNRFLAERTGGTYSTLKVQPAELEDSGVYFCASSQDFETPQHFGDGTRLSIL.

The rearrangement uses TRBV6-8 and TRBJ1-5; D is unclear. The CDR3 loop spans 14 amino acids. Germline lookup yields CDR1 MNHGY and CDR2 SAAAGT. Trimming left V 2 bases short and J 9 bases short, with 14 bases between. CDR3 sequence reads: CASSYQTTPRPQHF. The CDR3, as DNA: TGTGCCAGCAGTTACCAAACGACCCCTCGGCCCCAGCATTTT.